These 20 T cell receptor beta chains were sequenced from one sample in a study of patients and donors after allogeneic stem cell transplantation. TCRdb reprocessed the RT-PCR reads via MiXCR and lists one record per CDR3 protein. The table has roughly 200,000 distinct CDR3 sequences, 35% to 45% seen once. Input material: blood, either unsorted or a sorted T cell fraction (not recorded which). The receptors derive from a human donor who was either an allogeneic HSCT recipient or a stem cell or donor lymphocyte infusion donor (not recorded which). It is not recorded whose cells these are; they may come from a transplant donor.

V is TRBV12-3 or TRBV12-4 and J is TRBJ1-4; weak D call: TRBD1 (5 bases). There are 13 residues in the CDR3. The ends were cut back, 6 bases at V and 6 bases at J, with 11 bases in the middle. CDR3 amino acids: CASSEGVHEKLFF. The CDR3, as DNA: TGTGCCAGCAGCGAAGGGGTCCATGAAAAACTGTTTTTT.

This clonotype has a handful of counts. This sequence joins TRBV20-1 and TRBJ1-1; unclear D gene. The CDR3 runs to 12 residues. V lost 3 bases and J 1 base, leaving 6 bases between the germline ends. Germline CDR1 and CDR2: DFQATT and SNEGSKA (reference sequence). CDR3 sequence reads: CSASFGNTEAFF. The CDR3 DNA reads TGCAGTGCTAGTTTCGGGAACACTGAAGCTTTCTTT.

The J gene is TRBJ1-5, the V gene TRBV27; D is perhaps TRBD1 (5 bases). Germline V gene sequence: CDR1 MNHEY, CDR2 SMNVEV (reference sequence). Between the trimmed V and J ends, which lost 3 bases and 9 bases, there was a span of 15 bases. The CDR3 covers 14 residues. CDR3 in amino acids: CASSLGSGGGPQHF. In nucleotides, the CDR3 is TGTGCCAGCAGTTTGGGCAGCGGGGGGGGGCCCCAGCATTTT.

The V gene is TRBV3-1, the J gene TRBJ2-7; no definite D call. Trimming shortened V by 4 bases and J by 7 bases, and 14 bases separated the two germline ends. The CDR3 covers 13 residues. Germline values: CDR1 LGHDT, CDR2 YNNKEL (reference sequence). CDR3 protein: CASSPNYRGEQYF. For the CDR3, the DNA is TGTGCCAGCAGCCCTAACTACAGAGGAGAGCAGTACTTC.

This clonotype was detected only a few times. The CDR3 bases are TGTGCCTGGAGTGTCGGCAGGTCCAATTGGCCCCAGCATTTT. Translation: CAWSVGRSNWPQHF. The chain uses TRBV30 and TRBJ1-5; D gene unclear. V was clipped by 0 bases and J by 9 bases, with 15 bases between them. The germline CDR1 and CDR2 sequences are GTSNPN and SVGIG (reference sequence). The CDR3 length is 14 residues.

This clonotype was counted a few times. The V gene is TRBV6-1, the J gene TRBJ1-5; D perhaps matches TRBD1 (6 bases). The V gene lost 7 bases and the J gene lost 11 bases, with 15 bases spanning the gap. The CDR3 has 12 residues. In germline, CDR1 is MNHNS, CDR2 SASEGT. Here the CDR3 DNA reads TGTGCCAGCAACATGGGGACATTTGCCCAGCATTTT. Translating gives CASNMGTFAQHF.

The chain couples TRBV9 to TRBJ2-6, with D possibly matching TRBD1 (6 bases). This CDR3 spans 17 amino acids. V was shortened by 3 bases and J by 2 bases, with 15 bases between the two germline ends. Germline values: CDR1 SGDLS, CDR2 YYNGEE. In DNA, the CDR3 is TGTGCCAGCAGCGCCCGACAGGACTGGGCTGGGGCCAACGTCCTGACTTTC. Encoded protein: CASSARQDWAGANVLTF.

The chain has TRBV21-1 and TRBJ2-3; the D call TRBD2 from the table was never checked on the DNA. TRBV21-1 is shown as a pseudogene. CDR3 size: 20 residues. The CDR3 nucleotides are TGTGCCAGCAGCAAACTTGGACTAGCGGGGGGGAAAAGTAGCACAGATACGCAGTATTTT. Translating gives CASSKLGLAGGKSSTDTQYF.

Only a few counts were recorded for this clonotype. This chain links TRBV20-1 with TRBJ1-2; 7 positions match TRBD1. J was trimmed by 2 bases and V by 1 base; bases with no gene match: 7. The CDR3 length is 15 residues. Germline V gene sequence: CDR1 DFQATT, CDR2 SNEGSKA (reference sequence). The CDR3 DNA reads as TGCAGTGCTAGAGTGGTGGCCAGGGGGAACTATGGCTACACCTTC. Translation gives CSARVVARGNYGYTF.

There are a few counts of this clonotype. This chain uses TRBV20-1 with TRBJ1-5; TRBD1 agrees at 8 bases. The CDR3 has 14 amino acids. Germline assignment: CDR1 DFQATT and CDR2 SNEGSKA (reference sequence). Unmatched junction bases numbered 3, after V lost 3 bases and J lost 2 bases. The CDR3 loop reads CSARTGVGNQPQHF. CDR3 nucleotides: TGCAGTGCTAGGACAGGGGTCGGCAATCAGCCCCAGCATTTT.

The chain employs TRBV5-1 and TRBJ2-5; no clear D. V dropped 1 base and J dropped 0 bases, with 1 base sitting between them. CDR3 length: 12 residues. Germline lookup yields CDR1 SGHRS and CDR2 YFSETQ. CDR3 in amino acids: CASSLNQETQYF. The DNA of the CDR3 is TGCGCCAGCAGCTTGAACCAAGAGACCCAGTACTTC.

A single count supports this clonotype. This chain's CDR3 is CASRIRDRDGYTF. In DNA form, the CDR3 reads TGTGCCAGCAGAATCAGGGACAGGGATGGCTACACCTTC. J is TRBJ1-2 and V is TRBV2; 9 bases align to TRBD1. The J segment lost 6 bases and the V segment lost 6 bases, leaving 5 bases of the junction unmatched. CDR1 SNHLY and CDR2 FYNNEI come from the germline V gene. This CDR3 spans 13 amino acids.

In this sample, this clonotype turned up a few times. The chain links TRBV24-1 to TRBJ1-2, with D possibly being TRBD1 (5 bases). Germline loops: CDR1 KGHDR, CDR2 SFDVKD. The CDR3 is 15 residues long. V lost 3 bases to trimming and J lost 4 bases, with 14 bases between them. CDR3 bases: TGTGCCACCAGTGATCCACTAGCAGGGAGCTATGGCTACACCTTC. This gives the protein CATSDPLAGSYGYTF.

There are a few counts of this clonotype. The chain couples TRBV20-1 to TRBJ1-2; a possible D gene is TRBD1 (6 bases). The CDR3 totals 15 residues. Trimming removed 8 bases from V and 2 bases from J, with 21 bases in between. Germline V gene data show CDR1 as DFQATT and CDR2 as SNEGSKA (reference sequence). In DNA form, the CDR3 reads TGCAGTCTGAGGGGGGAAAAGGGGGAAAACTATGGCTACACCTTC. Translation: CSLRGEKGENYGYTF.

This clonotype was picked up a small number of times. CDR3 sequence reads: CAISDPGGFQPQHF. The DNA of the CDR3 is TGTGCCATCAGTGACCCGGGGGGGTTTCAGCCCCAGCATTTT. The chain combines TRBV10-3 with TRBJ1-5; D may be TRBD1 (5 bases). Germline assignment: CDR1 ENHRY and CDR2 SYGVKD. The CDR3 totals 14 residues. V dropped 3 bases and J dropped 6 bases, with 12 bases sitting between them.

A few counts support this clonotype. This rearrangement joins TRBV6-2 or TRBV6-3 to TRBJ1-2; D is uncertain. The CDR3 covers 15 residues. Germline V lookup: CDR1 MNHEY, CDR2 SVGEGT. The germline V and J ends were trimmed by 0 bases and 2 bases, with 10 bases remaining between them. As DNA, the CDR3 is TGTGCCAGCAGTTACTCCCCGACAAGAAACTATGGCTACACCTTC. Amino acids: CASSYSPTRNYGYTF.

The CDR3 nucleotides read TGTGCCAGCAGCCCCGGGACAGGGGTTACACCCCTCCACTTT. Translated, it gives CASSPGTGVTPLHF. V and J are TRBV12-3 or TRBV12-4 and TRBJ1-6, with 10 bases identical to TRBD1. The CDR3 sequence is 14 residues long. With 6 bases clipped from V and 11 bases from J, the junction kept 7 bases outside the gene matches.

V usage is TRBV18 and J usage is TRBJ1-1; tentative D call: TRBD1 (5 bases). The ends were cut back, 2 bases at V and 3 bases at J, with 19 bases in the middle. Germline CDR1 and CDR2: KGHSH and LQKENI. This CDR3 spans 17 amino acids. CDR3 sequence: CASSPSYGGTRDTEAFF. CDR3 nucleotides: TGTGCCAGCTCACCAAGCTATGGGGGGACGAGGGACACTGAAGCTTTCTTT.

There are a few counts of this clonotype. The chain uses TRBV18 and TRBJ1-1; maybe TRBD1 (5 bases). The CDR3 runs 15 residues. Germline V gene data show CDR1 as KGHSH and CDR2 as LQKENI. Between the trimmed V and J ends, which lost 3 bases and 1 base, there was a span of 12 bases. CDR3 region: CASSPRRQTNTEAFF. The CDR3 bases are TGTGCCAGCTCACCTCGAAGACAGACGAACACTGAAGCTTTCTTT.

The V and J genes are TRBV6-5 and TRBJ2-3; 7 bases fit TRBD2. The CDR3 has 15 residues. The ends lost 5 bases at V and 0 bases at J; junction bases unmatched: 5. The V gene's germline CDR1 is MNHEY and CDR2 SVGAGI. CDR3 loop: CASSQSGASTDTQYF. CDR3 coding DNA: TGTGCCAGCAGTCAGAGCGGGGCAAGCACAGATACGCAGTATTTT.